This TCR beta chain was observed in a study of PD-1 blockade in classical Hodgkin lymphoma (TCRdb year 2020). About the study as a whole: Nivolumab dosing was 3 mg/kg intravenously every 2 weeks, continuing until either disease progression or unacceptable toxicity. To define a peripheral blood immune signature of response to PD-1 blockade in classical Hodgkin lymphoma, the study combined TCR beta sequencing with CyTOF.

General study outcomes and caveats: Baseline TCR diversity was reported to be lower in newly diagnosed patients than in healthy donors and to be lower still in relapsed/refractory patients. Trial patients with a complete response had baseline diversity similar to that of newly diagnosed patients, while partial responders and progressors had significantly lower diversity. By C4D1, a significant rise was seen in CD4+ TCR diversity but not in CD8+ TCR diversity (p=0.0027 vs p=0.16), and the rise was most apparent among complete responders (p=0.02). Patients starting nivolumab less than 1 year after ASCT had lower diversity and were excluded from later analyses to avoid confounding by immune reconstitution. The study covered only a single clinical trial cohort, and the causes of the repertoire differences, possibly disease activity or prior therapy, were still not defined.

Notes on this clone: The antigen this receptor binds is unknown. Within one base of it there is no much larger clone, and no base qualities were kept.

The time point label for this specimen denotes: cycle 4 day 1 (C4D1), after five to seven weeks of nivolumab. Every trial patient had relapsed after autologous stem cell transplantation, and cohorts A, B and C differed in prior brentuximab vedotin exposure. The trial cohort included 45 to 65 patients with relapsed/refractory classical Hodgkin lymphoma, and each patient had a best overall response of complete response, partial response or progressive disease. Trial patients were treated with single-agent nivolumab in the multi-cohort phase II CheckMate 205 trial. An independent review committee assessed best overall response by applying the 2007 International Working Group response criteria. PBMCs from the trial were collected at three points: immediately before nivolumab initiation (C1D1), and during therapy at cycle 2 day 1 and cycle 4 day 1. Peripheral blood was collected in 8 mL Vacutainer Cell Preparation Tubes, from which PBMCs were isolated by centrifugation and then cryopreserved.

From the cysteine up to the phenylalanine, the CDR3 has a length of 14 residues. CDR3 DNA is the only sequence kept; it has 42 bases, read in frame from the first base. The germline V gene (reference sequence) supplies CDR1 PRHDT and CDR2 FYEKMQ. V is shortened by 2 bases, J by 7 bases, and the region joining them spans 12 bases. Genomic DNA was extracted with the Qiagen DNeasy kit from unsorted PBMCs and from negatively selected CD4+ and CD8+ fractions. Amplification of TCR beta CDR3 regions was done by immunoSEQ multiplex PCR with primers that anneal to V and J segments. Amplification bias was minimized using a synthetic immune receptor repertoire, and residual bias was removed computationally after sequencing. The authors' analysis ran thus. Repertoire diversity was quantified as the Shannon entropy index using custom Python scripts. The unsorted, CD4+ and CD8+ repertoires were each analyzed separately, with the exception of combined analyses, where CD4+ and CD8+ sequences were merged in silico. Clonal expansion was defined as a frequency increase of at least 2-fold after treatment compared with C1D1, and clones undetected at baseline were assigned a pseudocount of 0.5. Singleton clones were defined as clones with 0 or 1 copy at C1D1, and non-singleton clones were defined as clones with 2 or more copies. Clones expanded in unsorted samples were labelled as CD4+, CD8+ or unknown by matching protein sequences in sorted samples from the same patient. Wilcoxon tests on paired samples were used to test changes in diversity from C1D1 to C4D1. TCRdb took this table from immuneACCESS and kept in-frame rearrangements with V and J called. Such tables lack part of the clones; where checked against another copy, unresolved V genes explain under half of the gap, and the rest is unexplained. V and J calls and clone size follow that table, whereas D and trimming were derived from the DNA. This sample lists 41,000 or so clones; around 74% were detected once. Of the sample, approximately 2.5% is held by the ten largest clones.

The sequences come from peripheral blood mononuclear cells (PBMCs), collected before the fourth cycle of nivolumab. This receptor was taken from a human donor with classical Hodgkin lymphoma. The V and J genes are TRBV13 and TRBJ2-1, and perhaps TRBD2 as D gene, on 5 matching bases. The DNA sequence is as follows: TGTGCCAGCAGCTTAAGGGATAGGGAGAATGAGCAGTTCTTC. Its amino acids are CASSLRDRENEQFF.